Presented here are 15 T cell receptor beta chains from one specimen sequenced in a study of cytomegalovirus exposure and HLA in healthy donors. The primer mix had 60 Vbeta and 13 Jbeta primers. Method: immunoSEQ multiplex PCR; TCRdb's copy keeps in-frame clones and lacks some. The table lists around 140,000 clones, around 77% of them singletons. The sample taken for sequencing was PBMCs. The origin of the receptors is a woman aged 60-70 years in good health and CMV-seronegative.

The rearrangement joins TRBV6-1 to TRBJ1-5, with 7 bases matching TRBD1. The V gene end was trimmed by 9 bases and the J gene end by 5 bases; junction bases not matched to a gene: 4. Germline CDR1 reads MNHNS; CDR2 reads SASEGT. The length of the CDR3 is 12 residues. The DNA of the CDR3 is TGTGCCAGTAGGACAGGCGATCAGCCCCAGCATTTT. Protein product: CASRTGDQPQHF.

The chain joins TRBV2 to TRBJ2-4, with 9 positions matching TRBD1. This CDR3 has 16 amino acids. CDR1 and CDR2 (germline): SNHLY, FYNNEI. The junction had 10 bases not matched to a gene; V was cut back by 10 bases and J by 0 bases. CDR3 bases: TGTGCCACCAAAATACAGGGGGCTGGAGCCAAAAACATTCAGTACTTC. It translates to CATKIQGAGAKNIQYF. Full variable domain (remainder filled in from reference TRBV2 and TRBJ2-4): EPEVTQTPSHQVTQMGQEVILRCVPISNHLYFYWYRQILGQKVEFLVSFYNNEISEKSEIFDDQFSVERPDGSNFTLKIRSTKLEDSAMYFCATKIQGAGAKNIQYFGAGTRLSVL.

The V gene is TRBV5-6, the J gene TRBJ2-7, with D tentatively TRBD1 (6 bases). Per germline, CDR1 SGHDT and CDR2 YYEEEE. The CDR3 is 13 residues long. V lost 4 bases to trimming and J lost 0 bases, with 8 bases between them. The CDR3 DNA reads TGTGCCAGCAGCCTACAGGGCTCCTACGAGCAGTACTTC. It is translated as CASSLQGSYEQYF.

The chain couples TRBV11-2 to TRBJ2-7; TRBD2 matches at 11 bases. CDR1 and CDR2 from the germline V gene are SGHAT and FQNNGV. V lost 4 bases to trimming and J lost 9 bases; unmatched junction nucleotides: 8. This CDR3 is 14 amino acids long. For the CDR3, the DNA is TGTGCCAGCAGCTCCATAGCGGGGGGGCTGGGGCAGTACTTC. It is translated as CASSSIAGGLGQYF.

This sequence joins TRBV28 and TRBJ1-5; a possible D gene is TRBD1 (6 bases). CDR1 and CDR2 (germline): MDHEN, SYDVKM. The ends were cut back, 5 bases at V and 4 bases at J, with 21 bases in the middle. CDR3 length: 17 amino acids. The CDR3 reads CASSAAGGLAPNQPQHF. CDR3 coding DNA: TGTGCCAGCAGTGCGGCCGGGGGGCTCGCCCCTAATCAGCCCCAGCATTTT.

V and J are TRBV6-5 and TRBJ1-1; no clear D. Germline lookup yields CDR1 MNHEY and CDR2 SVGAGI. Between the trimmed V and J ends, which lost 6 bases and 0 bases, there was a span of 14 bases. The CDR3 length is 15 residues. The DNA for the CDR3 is TGTGCCAGCAGGGGAGTGTGGGGATTGAACACTGAAGCTTTCTTT. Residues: CASRGVWGLNTEAFF.

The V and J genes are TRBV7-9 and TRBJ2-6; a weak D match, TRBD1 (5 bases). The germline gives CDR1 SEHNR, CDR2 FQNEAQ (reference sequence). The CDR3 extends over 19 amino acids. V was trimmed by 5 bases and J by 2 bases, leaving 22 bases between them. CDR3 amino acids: CASSPPEGVRLTGANVLTF. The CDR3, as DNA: TGTGCCAGCAGCCCACCCGAAGGGGTGCGGCTGACTGGGGCCAACGTCCTGACTTTC.

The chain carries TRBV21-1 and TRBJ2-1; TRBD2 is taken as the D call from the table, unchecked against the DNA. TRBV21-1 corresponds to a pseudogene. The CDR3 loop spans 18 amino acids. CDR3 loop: CASSKKSAGQRSYNEQFF. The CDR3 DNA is TGTGCCAGCAGCAAAAAGTCGGCGGGCCAACGATCCTACAATGAGCAGTTCTTC.

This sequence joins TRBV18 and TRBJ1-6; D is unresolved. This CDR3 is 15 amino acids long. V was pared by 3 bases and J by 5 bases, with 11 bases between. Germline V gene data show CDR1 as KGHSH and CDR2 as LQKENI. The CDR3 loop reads CASSPPVGDNSPLHF. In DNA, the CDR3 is TGTGCCAGCTCACCTCCCGTCGGGGATAATTCACCCCTCCACTTT.

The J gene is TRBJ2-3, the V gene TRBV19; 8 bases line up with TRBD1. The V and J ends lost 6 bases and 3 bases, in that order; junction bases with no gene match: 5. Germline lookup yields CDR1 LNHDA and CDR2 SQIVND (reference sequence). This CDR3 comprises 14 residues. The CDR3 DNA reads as TGTGCCAGTAGATCGAGACAGGGGACAGATACGCAGTATTTT. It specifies CASRSRQGTDTQYF.

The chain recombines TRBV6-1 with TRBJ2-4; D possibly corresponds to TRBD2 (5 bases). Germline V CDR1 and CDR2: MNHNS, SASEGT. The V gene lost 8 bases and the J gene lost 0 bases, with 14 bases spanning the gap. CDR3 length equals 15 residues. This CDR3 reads CASVGGTEAKNIQYF. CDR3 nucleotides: TGTGCCAGCGTTGGAGGCACTGAAGCCAAAAACATTCAGTACTTC.

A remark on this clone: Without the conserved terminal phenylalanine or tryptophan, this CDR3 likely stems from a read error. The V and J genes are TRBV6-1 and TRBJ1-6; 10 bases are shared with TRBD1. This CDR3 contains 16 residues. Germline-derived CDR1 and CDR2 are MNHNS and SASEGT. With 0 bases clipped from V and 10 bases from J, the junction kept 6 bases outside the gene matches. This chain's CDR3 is CASSEAPTGGRSPLHS. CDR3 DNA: TGTGCCAGCAGTGAAGCCCCGACAGGGGGCAGGTCACCCCTCCACTCT.

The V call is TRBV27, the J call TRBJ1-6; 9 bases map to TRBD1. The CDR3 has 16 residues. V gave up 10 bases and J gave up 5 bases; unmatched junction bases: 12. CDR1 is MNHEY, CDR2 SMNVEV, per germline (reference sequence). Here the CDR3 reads CATCNKTGGHNSPLHF. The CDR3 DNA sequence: TGTGCCACCTGCAATAAAACAGGGGGCCATAATTCACCCCTCCACTTT.

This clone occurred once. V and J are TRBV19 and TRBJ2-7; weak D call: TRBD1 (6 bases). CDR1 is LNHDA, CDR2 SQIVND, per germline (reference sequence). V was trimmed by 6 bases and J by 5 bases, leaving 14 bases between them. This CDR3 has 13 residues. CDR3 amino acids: CASSRGRGNEQYF. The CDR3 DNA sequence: TGTGCCAGTAGCCGGGGCAGGGGCAACGAGCAGTACTTC.

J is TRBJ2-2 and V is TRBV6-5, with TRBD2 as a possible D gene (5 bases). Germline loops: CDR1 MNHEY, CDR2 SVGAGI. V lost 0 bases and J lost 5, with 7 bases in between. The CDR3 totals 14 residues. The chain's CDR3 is CASSYSRVTGELFF. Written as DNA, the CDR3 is TGTGCCAGCAGTTACTCGCGGGTTACCGGGGAGCTGTTTTTT.